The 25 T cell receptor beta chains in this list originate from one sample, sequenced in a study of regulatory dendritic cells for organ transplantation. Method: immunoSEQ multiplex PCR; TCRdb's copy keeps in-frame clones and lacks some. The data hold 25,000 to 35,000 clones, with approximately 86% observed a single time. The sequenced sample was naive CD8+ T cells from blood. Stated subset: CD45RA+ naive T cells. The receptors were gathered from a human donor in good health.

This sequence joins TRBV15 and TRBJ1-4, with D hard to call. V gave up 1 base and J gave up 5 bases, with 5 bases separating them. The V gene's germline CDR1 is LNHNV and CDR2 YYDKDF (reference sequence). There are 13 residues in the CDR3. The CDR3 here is CATSRVRNEKLFF. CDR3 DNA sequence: TGTGCCACCAGCAGAGTCAGGAATGAAAAACTGTTTTTT.

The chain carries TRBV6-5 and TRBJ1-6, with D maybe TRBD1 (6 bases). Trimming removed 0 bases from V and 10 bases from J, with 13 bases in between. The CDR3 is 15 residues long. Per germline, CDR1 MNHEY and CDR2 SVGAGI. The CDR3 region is CASSYSPQGQSPLHF. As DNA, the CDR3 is TGTGCCAGCAGTTACTCGCCCCAGGGGCAGTCACCCCTCCACTTT.

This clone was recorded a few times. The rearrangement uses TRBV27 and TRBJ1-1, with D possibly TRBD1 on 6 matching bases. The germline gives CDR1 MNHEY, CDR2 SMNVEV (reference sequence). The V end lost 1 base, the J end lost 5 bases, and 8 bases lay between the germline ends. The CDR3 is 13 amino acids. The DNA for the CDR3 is TGTGCCAGCAGTTTATGGGACACTACTGAAGCTTTCTTT. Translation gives CASSLWDTTEAFF.

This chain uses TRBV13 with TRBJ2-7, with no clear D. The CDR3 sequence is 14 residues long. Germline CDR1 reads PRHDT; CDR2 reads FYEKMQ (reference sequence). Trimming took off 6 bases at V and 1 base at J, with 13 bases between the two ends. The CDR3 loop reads CASRPGGDSYEQYF. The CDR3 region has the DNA TGTGCCAGCAGACCAGGTGGTGATTCCTACGAGCAGTACTTC.

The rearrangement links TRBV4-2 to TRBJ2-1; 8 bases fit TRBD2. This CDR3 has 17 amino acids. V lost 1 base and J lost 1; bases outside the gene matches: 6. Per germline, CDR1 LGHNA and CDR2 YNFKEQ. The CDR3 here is CASSQVGSGGSYNEQFF. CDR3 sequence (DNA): TGTGCCAGCAGCCAAGTCGGAAGCGGGGGATCCTACAATGAGCAGTTCTTC.

CDR3 protein: CASSQEGYWTGEGNEQFF. Here the CDR3 DNA reads TGTGCCAGCAGCCAAGAGGGATATTGGACAGGGGAGGGCAATGAGCAGTTCTTC. The chain combines TRBV14 with TRBJ2-1; TRBD1 agrees at 9 bases. The CDR3 extends over 18 amino acids. V gave up 0 bases and J gave up 6 bases; unmatched junction bases: 12. Germline assignment: CDR1 SGHDN and CDR2 FVKESK.

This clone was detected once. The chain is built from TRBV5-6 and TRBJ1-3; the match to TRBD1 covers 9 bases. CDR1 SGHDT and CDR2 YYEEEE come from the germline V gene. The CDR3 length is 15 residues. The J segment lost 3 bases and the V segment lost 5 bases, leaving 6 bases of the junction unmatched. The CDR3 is CASRTGTGFGNTIYF. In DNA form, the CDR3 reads TGTGCCAGCAGGACCGGGACAGGGTTTGGAAACACCATATATTTT.

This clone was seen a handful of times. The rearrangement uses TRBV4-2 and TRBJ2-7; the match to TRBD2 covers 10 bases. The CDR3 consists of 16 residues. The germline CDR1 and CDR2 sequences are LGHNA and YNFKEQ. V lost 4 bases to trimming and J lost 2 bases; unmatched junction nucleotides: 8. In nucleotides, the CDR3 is TGTGCCAGCAGCCCCACTGTAGCGGGGGGTACCTACGAGCAGTACTTC. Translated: CASSPTVAGGTYEQYF.

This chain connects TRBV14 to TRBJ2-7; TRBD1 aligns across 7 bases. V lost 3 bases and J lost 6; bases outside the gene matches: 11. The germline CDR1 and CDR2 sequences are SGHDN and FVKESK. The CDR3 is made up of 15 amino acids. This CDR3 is CASSQWDRAKSEQYF. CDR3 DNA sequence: TGTGCCAGCAGCCAGTGGGACAGAGCAAAGAGCGAGCAGTACTTC.

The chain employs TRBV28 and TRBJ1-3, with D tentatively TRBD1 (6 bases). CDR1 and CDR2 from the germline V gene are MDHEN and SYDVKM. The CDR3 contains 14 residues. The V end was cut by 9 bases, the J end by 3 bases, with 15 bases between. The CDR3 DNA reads TGTGCCAGTCTAGGGGGGGCAGTTGGAAACACCATATATTTT. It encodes CASLGGAVGNTIYF.

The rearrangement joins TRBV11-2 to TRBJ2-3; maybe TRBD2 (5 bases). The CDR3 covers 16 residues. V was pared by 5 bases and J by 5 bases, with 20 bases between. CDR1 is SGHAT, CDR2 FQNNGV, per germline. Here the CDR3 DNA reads TGTGCCAGCAGCCCCCTCGTTCGTCGGGGTTTAGATACGCAGTATTTT. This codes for CASSPLVRRGLDTQYF.

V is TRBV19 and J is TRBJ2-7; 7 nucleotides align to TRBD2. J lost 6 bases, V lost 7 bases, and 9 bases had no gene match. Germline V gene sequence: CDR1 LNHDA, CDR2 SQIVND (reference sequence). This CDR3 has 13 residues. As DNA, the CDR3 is TGTGCCAGTACCCCCTGGGAGGGATCCGAGCAGTACTTC. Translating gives CASTPWEGSEQYF.

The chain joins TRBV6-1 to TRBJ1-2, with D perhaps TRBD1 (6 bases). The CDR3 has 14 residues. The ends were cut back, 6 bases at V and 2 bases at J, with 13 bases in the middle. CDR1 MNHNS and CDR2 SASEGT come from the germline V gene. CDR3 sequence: CASRRDTRNYGYTF. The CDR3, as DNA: TGTGCCAGCAGAAGGGACACAAGAAACTATGGCTACACCTTC.

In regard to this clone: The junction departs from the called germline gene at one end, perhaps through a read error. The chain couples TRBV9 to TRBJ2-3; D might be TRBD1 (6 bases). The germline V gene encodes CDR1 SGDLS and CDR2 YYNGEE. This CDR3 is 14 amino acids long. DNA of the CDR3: TGTGCCCGCAGCGTACAGGGAAGGGCAGATACGCAGTATTTT. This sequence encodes CARSVQGRADTQYF.

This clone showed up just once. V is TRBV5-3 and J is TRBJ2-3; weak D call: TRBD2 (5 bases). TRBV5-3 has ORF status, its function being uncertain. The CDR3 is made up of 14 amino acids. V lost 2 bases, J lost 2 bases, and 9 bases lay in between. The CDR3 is CARSFPDFTDTQYF. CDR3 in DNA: TGTGCCAGAAGCTTTCCGGACTTCACAGATACGCAGTATTTT.

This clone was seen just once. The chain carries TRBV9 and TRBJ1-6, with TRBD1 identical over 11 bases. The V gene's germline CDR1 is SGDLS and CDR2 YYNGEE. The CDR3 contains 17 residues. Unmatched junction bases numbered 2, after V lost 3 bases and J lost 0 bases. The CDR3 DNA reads TGTGCCAGCAGCGCCGGGACAGGGGGCTCCTATAATTCACCCCTCCACTTT. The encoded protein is CASSAGTGGSYNSPLHF.

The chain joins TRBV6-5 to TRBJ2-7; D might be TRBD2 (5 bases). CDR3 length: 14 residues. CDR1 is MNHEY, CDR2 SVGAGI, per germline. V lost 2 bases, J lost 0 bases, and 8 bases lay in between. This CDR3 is CASSYRDISYEQYF. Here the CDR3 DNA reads TGTGCCAGCAGTTACCGGGATATCTCCTACGAGCAGTACTTC.

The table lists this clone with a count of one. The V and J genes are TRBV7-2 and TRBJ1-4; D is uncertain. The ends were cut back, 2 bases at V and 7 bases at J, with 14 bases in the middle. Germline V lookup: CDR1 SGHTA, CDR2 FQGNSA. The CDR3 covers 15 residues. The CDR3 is CASSLSVTMGEKLFF. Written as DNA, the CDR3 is TGTGCCAGCAGCTTATCTGTGACTATGGGTGAAAAACTGTTTTTT.

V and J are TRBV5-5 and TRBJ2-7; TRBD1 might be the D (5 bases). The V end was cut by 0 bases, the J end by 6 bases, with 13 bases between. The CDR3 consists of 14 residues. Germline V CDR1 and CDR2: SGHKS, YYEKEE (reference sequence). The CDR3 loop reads CASSLEGKGLEQYF. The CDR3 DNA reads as TGTGCCAGCAGCTTGGAGGGTAAGGGGCTCGAGCAGTACTTC. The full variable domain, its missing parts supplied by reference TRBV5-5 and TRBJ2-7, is DAGVTQSPTHLIKTRGQQVTLRCSPISGHKSVSWYQQVLGQGPQFIFQYYEKEERGRGNFPDRFSARQFPNYSSELNVNALLLGDSALYLCASSLEGKGLEQYFGPGTRLTVT.

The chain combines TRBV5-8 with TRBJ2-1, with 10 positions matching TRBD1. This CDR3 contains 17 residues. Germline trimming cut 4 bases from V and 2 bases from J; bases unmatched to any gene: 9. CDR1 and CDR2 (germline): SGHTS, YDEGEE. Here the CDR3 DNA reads TGTGCCAGCAGCCTCGGACAGGGGGTAATGGCCTACAATGAGCAGTTCTTC. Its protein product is CASSLGQGVMAYNEQFF.

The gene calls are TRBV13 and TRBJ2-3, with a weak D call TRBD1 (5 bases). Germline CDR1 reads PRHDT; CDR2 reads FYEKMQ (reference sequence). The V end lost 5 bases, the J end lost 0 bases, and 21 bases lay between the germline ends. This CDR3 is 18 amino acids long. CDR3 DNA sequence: TGTGCCAGCAGCCCTCGACAGATTTTAAATCCTAGCACAGATACGCAGTATTTT. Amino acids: CASSPRQILNPSTDTQYF.

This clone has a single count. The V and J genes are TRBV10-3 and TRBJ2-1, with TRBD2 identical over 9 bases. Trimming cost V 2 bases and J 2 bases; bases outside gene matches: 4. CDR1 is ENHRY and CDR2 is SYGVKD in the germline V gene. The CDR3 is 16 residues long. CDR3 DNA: TGTGCCATCAGTGAGGCCCGCGGGGGGGCCTACAATGAGCAGTTCTTC. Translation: CAISEARGGAYNEQFF.

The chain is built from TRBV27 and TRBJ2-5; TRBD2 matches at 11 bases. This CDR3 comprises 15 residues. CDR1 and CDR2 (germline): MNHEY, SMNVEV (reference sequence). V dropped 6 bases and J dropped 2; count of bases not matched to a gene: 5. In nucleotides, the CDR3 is TGTGCCAGCAGGCCGGGACTAGCGGCACAAGAGACCCAGTACTTC. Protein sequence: CASRPGLAAQETQYF.

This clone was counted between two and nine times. This CDR3 reads CASSPGGYEQYF. DNA for the CDR3: TGTGCCAGCAGCCCCGGGGGCTACGAGCAGTACTTC. J is TRBJ2-7 and V is TRBV11-2; D possibly corresponds to TRBD2 (6 bases). This CDR3 is 12 amino acids long. The V and J ends lost 5 bases and 3 bases respectively, with 8 bases between them. Germline V lookup: CDR1 SGHAT, CDR2 FQNNGV.

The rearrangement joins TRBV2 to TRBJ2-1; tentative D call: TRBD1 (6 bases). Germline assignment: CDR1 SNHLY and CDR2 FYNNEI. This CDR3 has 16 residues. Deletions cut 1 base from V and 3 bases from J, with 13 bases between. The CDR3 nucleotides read TGTGCCAGCAGTGAAGGGGGGCCCTACTTCTACAATGAGCAGTTCTTC. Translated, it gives CASSEGGPYFYNEQFF.